The 10 T cell receptor beta chains below come from one sample, sequenced in a study of response to subunit inactivated influenza vaccine. One entry per CDR3 protein, called by TCRdb with MiXCR from the RT-PCR reads. The repertoire holds roughly 700,000 distinct CDR3 sequences, with about 15% as singletons. The sample here was PBMCs from blood, taken roughly 12 days after vaccination. The receptors originated from a man aged 50 or older who received an inactivated influenza vaccine.

In this sample, this clonotype turned up a few times. The gene calls are TRBV24-1 and TRBJ1-2; D call uncertain. Trimming stripped 3 bases from V and 2 bases from J, with 15 bases between. The length of the CDR3 is 16 residues. The germline gives CDR1 KGHDR, CDR2 SFDVKD. In DNA, the CDR3 is TGTGCCACCAGTGATCCCGCCGGGGATGGAAACTATGGCTACACCTTC. As protein: CATSDPAGDGNYGYTF.

J is TRBJ2-6 and V is TRBV4-3; no reliable D call. The V gene lost 1 base and the J gene lost 2 bases, with 15 bases spanning the gap. The CDR3 covers 18 residues. Germline CDR1 reads LGHNA; CDR2 reads YSLEER. The CDR3 region is CASSQGPSWPPGANVLTF. The CDR3 coding sequence is TGCGCCAGCAGCCAAGGCCCTTCGTGGCCCCCTGGGGCCAACGTCCTGACTTTC.

The V and J genes are TRBV6-1 and TRBJ2-5, with 7 bases lining up with TRBD2. The germline CDR1 and CDR2 sequences are MNHNS and SASEGT. This CDR3 spans 16 amino acids. V lost 5 bases, J lost 5 bases, and 14 bases stayed unmatched. CDR3 sequence (DNA): TGTGCCAGCAGTAGGCTGACGGGAGGACGTGAGGAGACCCAGTACTTC. Translated: CASSRLTGGREETQYF.

This chain joins TRBV2 and TRBJ2-4, with 14 bases lining up with TRBD2. Germline CDR1 reads SNHLY; CDR2 reads FYNNEI. Unmatched junction bases numbered 5, after V lost 11 bases and J lost 14 bases. This CDR3 has 11 amino acids. In DNA form, the CDR3 reads TGTGCCTGCGGACTAGCGGGGGGCGAGTACTTC. As protein: CACGLAGGEYF.

The sample holds a few counts of this clonotype. The V call is TRBV6-1, the J call TRBJ1-2, with TRBD1 as a possible D gene (5 bases). CDR1 is MNHNS and CDR2 is SASEGT in the germline V gene. CDR3 length equals 14 residues. The germline V and J ends were trimmed by 5 bases and 4 bases, with 14 bases remaining between them. CDR3 nucleotides: TGTGCCAGCAGTCCACCCGGGGGGTCCTATGGCTACACCTTC. Translating gives CASSPPGGSYGYTF.

In its sample, this clonotype was seen a few times. The rearrangement uses TRBV5-1 and TRBJ2-1; either TRBD1 or TRBD2 may fit D (6 bases each). There are 15 residues in the CDR3. Germline V gives CDR1 SGHRS, CDR2 YFSETQ. Between the trimmed V and J ends, which lost 3 bases and 6 bases, there was a span of 16 bases. The CDR3 reads CASSSILGGRNEQFF. The CDR3 DNA reads TGCGCCAGCAGCTCGATACTAGGGGGGCGCAATGAGCAGTTCTTC.

This clonotype was seen more than once but under ten times. This sequence joins TRBV5-1 and TRBJ2-5; D not certain. This CDR3 has 14 residues. V was cut by 0 bases and J by 0 bases, with 6 bases left in between. Germline V gives CDR1 SGHRS, CDR2 YFSETQ. CDR3 in DNA: TGCGCCAGCAGCTTGGAATTAAACCAAGAGACCCAGTACTTC. Protein: CASSLELNQETQYF. Looking up the rest from reference TRBV5-1 and TRBJ2-5 gives the full variable domain: KAGVTQTPRYLIKTRGQQVTLSCSPISGHRSVSWYQQTPGQGLQFLFEYFSETQRNKGNFPGRFSGRQFSNSRSEMNVSTLELGDSALYLCASSLELNQETQYFGPGTRLLVL.

The chain joins TRBV3-1 to TRBJ2-7; D gene unclear. This CDR3 is 14 amino acids long. Germline values: CDR1 LGHDT, CDR2 YNNKEL (reference sequence). The V end lost 4 bases, the J end lost 4 bases, and 14 bases lay between the germline ends. The CDR3 sequence: CASSRQSHPYEQYF. The CDR3 nucleotides are TGTGCCAGCAGCCGGCAGTCCCACCCTTACGAGCAGTACTTC.

The chain combines TRBV11-2 with TRBJ2-5; 8 nucleotides agree with TRBD2. The CDR3 sequence is 17 residues long. V was pared by 3 bases and J by 10 bases, with 19 bases of the junction left unmatched. Germline V gene sequence: CDR1 SGHAT, CDR2 FQNNGV. The CDR3 DNA follows: TGTGCCAGCAGCTTTGGACCTAGAGCGGGGGATTCCCAGAACCAGTACTTC. This encodes CASSFGPRAGDSQNQYF. Filled out from reference TRBV11-2 and TRBJ2-5, the complete variable domain reads EAGVAQSPRYKIIEKRQSVAFWCNPISGHATLYWYQQILGQGPKLLIQFQNNGVVDDSQLPKDRFSAERLKGVDSTLKIQPAKLEDSAVYLCASSFGPRAGDSQNQYFGPGTRLLVL.

In its sample, this clonotype was seen a few times. The gene calls are TRBV3-1 and TRBJ2-7, with 11 bases aligning to TRBD1. This CDR3 has 15 residues. Germline values: CDR1 LGHDT, CDR2 YNNKEL (reference sequence). V was clipped by 6 bases and J by 0 bases; unmatched bases: 4. The CDR3 DNA reads TGTGCCAGCAGACGGACAGGGGGCGGCTCCTACGAGCAGTACTTC. Translation gives CASRRTGGGSYEQYF.